This entry features one T cell receptor (beta chain) sequence. What it recognizes is unknown. immunoSEQ v3.0 was run at survey level. The protocol was immunoSEQ multiplex PCR, while the TCRdb copy is restricted to in-frame clones and leaves out a portion. The sample has tens of thousands of clones, roughly 87% seen once; the top ten hold about 25%. Per donor, at least one pre-ART and at least two post-ART PBMC samples were obtained. All participants with HIV were treated in the United States. These data originate in a study of long-term antiretroviral therapy in people with HIV. Study findings and constraints: Upon ART, diversity increased but remained lower than transplant donor controls.

The germline V gene encodes CDR1 SGHDT and CDR2 YYEEEE. Trimming took 3 bases from V and 0 from J, leaving 6 bases between them. The CDR3 has 13 amino acids. The V gene is TRBV5-6, the J gene TRBJ1-2; D is undetermined. Sequences were derived from unsorted PBMCs, sampled 0.4 years after starting antiretroviral therapy. The receptor comes from a man aged 45-65 years with HIV. The CDR3 DNA is TGTGCCAGCAGCTATTCAGCTAACTATGGCTACACCTTC. Translating gives CASSYSANYGYTF.